What follows are 28 T cell receptor beta chains derived from one specimen sequenced in a study of cytomegalovirus exposure and HLA in healthy donors. Both 60 Vbeta primers and 13 Jbeta primers went into the PCR. Clones were read by immunoSEQ multiplex PCR, and TCRdb kept only the in-frame ones, dropping some. Among some 100,000 clones listed, about 79% were seen once. Sequencing was done on a sample of PBMCs. Every receptor here comes from a female donor in good health and CMV-seropositive.

This clone is a singleton in its sample. The rearrangement joins TRBV7-9 to TRBJ1-2; weak D call: TRBD1 (5 bases). Germline assignment: CDR1 SEHNR and CDR2 FQNEAQ (reference sequence). The CDR3 is made up of 15 amino acids. Trimming shortened V by 3 bases and J by 0 bases, and 11 bases separated the two germline ends. The CDR3 bases are TGTGCCAGCAGCTTCGTGGGGGGTACTAACTATGGCTACACCTTC. It codes for CASSFVGGTNYGYTF. Filled out from reference TRBV7-9 and TRBJ1-2, the complete variable domain reads DTGVSQNPRHKITKRGQNVTFRCDPISEHNRLYWYRQTLGQGPEFLTYFQNEAQLEKSRLLSDRFSAERPKGSFSTLEIQRTEQGDSAMYLCASSFVGGTNYGYTFGSGTRLTVV.

This clone was counted only a few times. The chain recombines TRBV11-2 with TRBJ2-7; 7 nucleotides match TRBD1. Germline CDR1 and CDR2: SGHAT and FQNNGV. The length of the CDR3 is 12 residues. With 8 bases clipped from V and 0 bases from J, the junction kept 1 base outside the gene matches. CDR3: CASGQDSYEQYF. CDR3 bases: TGTGCCAGCGGACAGGACTCCTACGAGCAGTACTTC.

With regard to this clone: Sequence at one end of the junction differs from germline and may be a read error. This chain uses TRBV6-1 with TRBJ2-6; the match to TRBD1 covers 7 bases. This CDR3 has 18 amino acids. Looked up from germline, CDR1 is MNHNS and CDR2 is SASEGT. In DNA form, the CDR3 reads TGTGCCAGCAGTGAATGGGTGGGGACAGTCTCTGGGGCCAACGGCCTGACTTTC. This translates into CASSEWVGTVSGANGLTF.

The gene calls are TRBV15 and TRBJ1-5; 11 positions agree with TRBD1. CDR1 is LNHNV and CDR2 is YYDKDF in the germline V gene (reference sequence). The CDR3 extends over 19 amino acids. V dropped 1 base and J dropped 7; count of bases not matched to a gene: 15. The DNA of the CDR3 is TGTGCCACCAGCAGAGGTCTATGGAGTAGGGACAGGGGGGGGCAGCCCCAGCATTTT. Its protein is CATSRGLWSRDRGGQPQHF. Full variable domain (missing parts from reference TRBV15 and TRBJ1-5): DAMVIQNPRYQVTQFGKPVTLSCSQTLNHNVMYWYQQKSSQAPKLLFHYYDKDFNNEADTPDNFQSRRPNTSFCFLDIRSPGLGDTAMYLCATSRGLWSRDRGGQPQHFGDGTRLSIL.

This chain links TRBV11-2 with TRBJ2-3; 10 bases fit TRBD2. Per the germline V gene, CDR1 is SGHAT and CDR2 is FQNNGV. This CDR3 is built from 19 residues. The V segment lost 4 bases and the J segment 2 bases; nucleotides outside the gene matches: 15. This CDR3 reads CASSSSQTPGLATTDTQYF. Written as DNA, the CDR3 is TGTGCCAGCAGCTCTTCGCAGACGCCGGGACTAGCGACCACAGATACGCAGTATTTT. Full variable domain (missing parts from reference TRBV11-2 and TRBJ2-3): EAGVAQSPRYKIIEKRQSVAFWCNPISGHATLYWYQQILGQGPKLLIQFQNNGVVDDSQLPKDRFSAERLKGVDSTLKIQPAKLEDSAVYLCASSSSQTPGLATTDTQYFGPGTRLTVL.

CDR3 nucleotides: TGTGCCAGCAGCTTAGCAGGGGGAACTAACTATGGCTACACCTTC. Its translation is CASSLAGGTNYGYTF. V usage is TRBV7-6 and J usage is TRBJ1-2; TRBD1 is a possible D gene (6 bases). Germline V gene sequence: CDR1 SGHVS, CDR2 FNYEAQ. The CDR3 covers 15 residues. Trimming removed 0 bases from V and 0 bases from J, with 8 bases in between.

In this sample, this clone turned up a few times. The genes are TRBV5-4 and TRBJ2-1, with TRBD1 matching 10 bases. Trimming removed 5 bases from V and 0 bases from J; junction bases left unmatched: 5. Germline V CDR1 and CDR2: SGHNT, YYREEE (reference sequence). CDR3 length: 16 amino acids. The CDR3 region has the DNA TGTGCCAGCAGTCGGACAGGGGGAGGCTCCTACAATGAGCAGTTCTTC. It is translated as CASSRTGGGSYNEQFF.

This CDR3 reads CASSEPGLAVFAQETQYF. DNA of the CDR3: TGTGCCAGCAGTGAACCGGGACTAGCGGTGTTTGCGCAAGAGACCCAGTACTTC. The rearrangement joins TRBV2 to TRBJ2-5, with TRBD2 matching over 11 bases. CDR1 is SNHLY, CDR2 FYNNEI, per germline. V lost 2 bases and J lost 2; bases outside the gene matches: 10. The length of the CDR3 is 18 residues.

CDR3 in amino acids: CASIRGMNTEAFF. The CDR3 DNA reads TGTGCCAGTATAAGGGGGATGAACACTGAAGCTTTCTTT. The V call is TRBV19, the J call TRBJ1-1; a possible D gene is TRBD1 (6 bases). Germline CDR1 LNHDA, CDR2 SQIVND (reference sequence). V was trimmed by 7 bases and J by 0 bases, leaving 9 bases between them. The CDR3 is 13 amino acids.

A single count supports this clone. The chain links TRBV25-1 to TRBJ1-4; 7 bases agree with TRBD1. The CDR3 has 12 amino acids. V dropped 7 bases and J dropped 8; count of bases not matched to a gene: 4. From germline, CDR1 is MGHDK and CDR2 SYGVNS. CDR3 loop: CASTWDSEKLFF. CDR3 DNA: TGTGCCAGCACGTGGGACAGCGAAAAACTGTTTTTT.

There are a few counts of this clone. The rearrangement links TRBV5-1 to TRBJ2-7; 9 nucleotides match TRBD1. Trimming took 2 bases from V and 3 from J; bases not matched to a gene: 6. CDR3 length equals 15 residues. Germline V gene data show CDR1 as SGHRS and CDR2 as YFSETQ. CDR3 nucleotides: TGCGCCAGCAGCTTTTCCGGGACAGGGAACTACGAGCAGTACTTC. Encoded protein: CASSFSGTGNYEQYF.

This clone turned up a few times. The rearrangement uses TRBV7-2 and TRBJ1-1; D not certain. Germline CDR1 is SGHTA and CDR2 is FQGNSA. CDR3 size: 16 residues. V was shortened by 1 base and J by 1 base, with 13 bases between the two germline ends. DNA for the CDR3: TGTGCCAGCAGCTTAGATATGCAGTCAGGGAACACTGAAGCTTTCTTT. Translated: CASSLDMQSGNTEAFF.

The chain carries TRBV7-8 and TRBJ1-6; D remains unclear. The germline V gene encodes CDR1 SGHVS and CDR2 FQNEAQ. The CDR3 sequence is 13 residues long. V was shortened by 5 bases and J by 7 bases, with 9 bases between the two germline ends. The CDR3: CASSLVPNSPLHF. The CDR3 bases are TGTGCCAGCAGCCTAGTCCCGAATTCACCCCTCCACTTT.

The table lists this clone with a few counts. This sequence joins TRBV29-1 and TRBJ1-2, with 7 bases matching TRBD1. The CDR3 runs 15 residues. The J segment lost 1 base and the V segment lost 7 bases, leaving 12 bases of the junction unmatched. CDR1 SQVTM and CDR2 ANQGSEA come from the germline V gene. CDR3 nucleotides: TGCAGCGCGGGACCCCTCAGGGGGATTAACTATGGCTACACCTTC. Translated, it gives CSAGPLRGINYGYTF.

The chain combines TRBV5-4 with TRBJ2-2; no reliable D call. CDR1 and CDR2 (germline): SGHNT, YYREEE (reference sequence). This CDR3 is built from 15 residues. The ends were cut back, 0 bases at V and 0 bases at J, with 6 bases in the middle. The CDR3 sequence: CASSLARTNTGELFF. The CDR3 DNA reads TGTGCCAGCAGCTTGGCGAGAACGAACACCGGGGAGCTGTTTTTT.

This rearrangement joins TRBV19 to TRBJ2-1, with 15 bases aligning to TRBD2. CDR1 and CDR2 from the germline V gene are LNHDA and SQIVND (reference sequence). The CDR3 extends over 15 amino acids. J was trimmed by 6 bases and V by 5 bases; bases with no gene match: 2. DNA for the CDR3: TGTGCCAGTAGTGGACTAGCGGGAGGGATCAATGAGCAGTTCTTC. Its translation: CASSGLAGGINEQFF. Together with reference TRBV19 and TRBJ2-1, the CDR3 gives the full variable domain: DGGITQSPKYLFRKEGQNVTLSCEQNLNHDAMYWYRQDPGQGLRLIYYSQIVNDFQKGDIAEGYSVSREKKESFPLTVTSAQKNPTAFYLCASSGLAGGINEQFFGPGTRLTVL.

The chain uses TRBV29-1 and TRBJ1-1; perhaps TRBD1 as D (5 bases). V dropped 7 bases and J dropped 11 bases, with 17 bases sitting between them. CDR1 SQVTM and CDR2 ANQGSEA come from the germline V gene. There are 11 residues in the CDR3. Here the CDR3 DNA reads TGCAGCGCTACGAACAGGCGGGAGGCTTTCTTT. Translated: CSATNRREAFF.

This clone was found a few times. The chain recombines TRBV18 with TRBJ2-3; D possibly corresponds to TRBD2 (6 bases). This CDR3 has 17 amino acids. Germline V lookup: CDR1 KGHSH, CDR2 LQKENI. V lost 2 bases, J lost 0 bases, and 15 bases lay in between. CDR3 sequence reads: CASSPSIPRGSTDTQYF. DNA of the CDR3: TGTGCCAGCTCACCATCTATTCCCCGGGGGAGCACAGATACGCAGTATTTT. The variable domain in full, completed from reference TRBV18 and TRBJ2-3, reads NAGVMQNPRHLVRRRGQEARLRCSPMKGHSHVYWYRQLPEEGLKFMVYLQKENIIDESGMPKERFSAEFPKEGPSILRIQQVVRGDSAAYFCASSPSIPRGSTDTQYFGPGTRLTVL.

The gene calls are TRBV4-1 and TRBJ1-6; 9 bases map to TRBD1. The CDR3 spans 14 residues. Losses at the gene ends were 4 bases for V and 6 bases for J; bases not matched to a gene: 1. The germline V gene has CDR1 MGHRA and CDR2 YSYEKL. This chain's CDR3 is CASSRDRANSPLHF. CDR3 nucleotide sequence: TGCGCCAGCAGCCGGGACAGGGCTAATTCACCCCTCCACTTT.

This chain links TRBV7-2 with TRBJ2-7, with TRBD2 identical over 10 bases. V was pared by 3 bases and J by 7 bases, with 9 bases of the junction left unmatched. The CDR3 spans 15 residues. From germline, CDR1 is SGHTA and CDR2 FQGNSA. CDR3 sequence: CASSFPAGGPGEQYF. CDR3 coding DNA: TGTGCCAGCAGCTTTCCAGCGGGAGGGCCGGGGGAGCAGTACTTC.

The rearrangement links TRBV7-6 to TRBJ2-1; a weak D match, TRBD2 (6 bases). Trimming took 5 bases from V and 5 from J, leaving 19 bases between them. This CDR3 contains 16 residues. Germline lookup yields CDR1 SGHVS and CDR2 FNYEAQ. The DNA for the CDR3 is TGTGCCAGCAGCCTGGACTACCACGAGAATAACAATGAGCAGTTCTTC. Protein product: CASSLDYHENNNEQFF.

J is TRBJ2-3 and V is TRBV19; a possible D gene is TRBD1 (6 bases). V shed 4 bases and J shed 7 bases, with 21 bases lying between them. Germline V gene lookup returns CDR1 LNHDA and CDR2 SQIVND (reference sequence). The CDR3 totals 16 residues. For the CDR3, the DNA is TGTGCCAGTAGTACGTACCCGCAGGGGAATCCGCATACGCAGTATTTT. Its protein is CASSTYPQGNPHTQYF.

This chain links TRBV5-4 with TRBJ2-2, with D uncertain. The germline V gene has CDR1 SGHNT and CDR2 YYREEE (reference sequence). Between the trimmed V and J ends, which lost 1 base and 7 bases, there was a span of 5 bases. CDR3 length: 12 amino acids. The CDR3 reads CASSLNSGELFF. CDR3 DNA: TGTGCCAGCAGCTTGAATAGCGGGGAGCTGTTTTTT.

As DNA, the CDR3 is TGTGCCAGCCGGGCCAGACTAGCGGGAGTATATGAGCAGTTCTTC. Its translation: CASRARLAGVYEQFF. The rearrangement joins TRBV19 to TRBJ2-1; 12 bases line up with TRBD2. CDR1 is LNHDA and CDR2 is SQIVND in the germline V gene (reference sequence). V shed 9 bases and J 8 bases; nucleotides not matched to a gene: 11. CDR3 length: 15 residues.

The V and J genes are TRBV5-1 and TRBJ2-2; weak D call: TRBD2 (6 bases). Trimming stripped 2 bases from V and 3 bases from J, with 11 bases between. The CDR3 spans 15 residues. Germline loops: CDR1 SGHRS, CDR2 YFSETQ. The CDR3 bases are TGCGCCAGCAGCTTCCGGGACTTAGACACCGGGGAGCTGTTTTTT. This sequence encodes CASSFRDLDTGELFF.

This sequence joins TRBV21-1 and TRBJ2-6; the table gives TRBD2 as D, unverified against the DNA. TRBV21-1 is a documented pseudogene. The CDR3 runs to 14 residues. CDR3 amino acids: CASVNCSGANVLTF. CDR3 bases: TGTGCCAGCGTTAATTGCTCTGGGGCCAACGTCCTGACTTTC.

The rearrangement uses TRBV7-9 and TRBJ1-5; 7 bases match TRBD1. Germline assignment: CDR1 SEHNR and CDR2 FQNEAQ (reference sequence). Trimming at V came to 2 bases and at J to 1 base, leaving 2 bases not matched to a gene. The CDR3 has 15 amino acids. The CDR3 DNA is TGTGCCAGCAGCTTATCAGGGGGGAGCAATCAGCCCCAGCATTTT. Residues: CASSLSGGSNQPQHF.

The chain has TRBV7-9 and TRBJ2-6, with no clear D. CDR3 size: 18 residues. Germline CDR1 is SEHNR and CDR2 is FQNEAQ (reference sequence). V lost 5 bases to trimming and J lost 0 bases, with 17 bases between them. The CDR3 loop reads CASSPLGSPASGANVLTF. In nucleotides, the CDR3 is TGTGCCAGCAGCCCCTTGGGCAGCCCCGCCTCTGGGGCCAACGTCCTGACTTTC. The full variable domain, completed using reference TRBV7-9 and TRBJ2-6, is DTGVSQNPRHKITKRGQNVTFRCDPISEHNRLYWYRQTLGQGPEFLTYFQNEAQLEKSRLLSDRFSAERPKGSFSTLEIQRTEQGDSAMYLCASSPLGSPASGANVLTFGAGSRLTVL.